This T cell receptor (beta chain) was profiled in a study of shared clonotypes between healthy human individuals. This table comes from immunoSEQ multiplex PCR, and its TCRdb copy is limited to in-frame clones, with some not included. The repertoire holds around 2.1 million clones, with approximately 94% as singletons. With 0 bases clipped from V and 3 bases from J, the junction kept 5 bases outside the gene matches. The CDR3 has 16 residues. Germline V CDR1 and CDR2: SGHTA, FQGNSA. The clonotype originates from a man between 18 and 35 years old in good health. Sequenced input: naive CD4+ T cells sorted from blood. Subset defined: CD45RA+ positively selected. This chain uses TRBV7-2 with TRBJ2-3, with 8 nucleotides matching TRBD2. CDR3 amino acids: CASSLAKSGRTDTQYF. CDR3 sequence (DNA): TGTGCCAGCAGCTTAGCGAAAAGCGGGAGAACAGATACGCAGTATTTT.